This T cell receptor beta chain was captured by sequencing in a study of T cell repertoires in cytomegalovirus infection. In the study overall: In the study, CMV epitopes included recently identified HLA-C-restricted and well-studied HLA-B-restricted ones. It was the public TCR beta signatures that indicated both CMV infection and matching HLA type. Study-level findings and limits: The ex vivo response showed dominance by HLA-C-restricted CMV-specific TCR beta clonotypes. Identification of carriers of CMV plus the relevant HLA was achieved through cumulative public TCR beta family frequency.

One entry per CDR3 protein results from TCRdb running MiXCR on the reads. The sample includes some 700,000 distinct CDR3 sequences, about 30% seen only once; the top ten take roughly 20%. Germline CDR1 reads SGHRS; CDR2 reads YFSETQ. Trimming removed 1 base at V and 4 bases at J, with 12 bases between. CDR3 size: 15 residues. In this sample, this clonotype turned up a few times. The antigen is unknown. The source was cultured PBMCs, collected from culture after CMV antigen stimulation. The rearrangement links TRBV5-1 to TRBJ2-1; a weak D match, TRBD2 (6 bases). This TCR derives from a human donor in good health (CMV status not recorded). Some clones in this sample may be carry-over from other donors' samples. The CDR3 DNA sequence: TGCGCCAGCAGCTTGACCGGGACTGAGTACAATGAGCAGTTCTTC. Its translation: CASSLTGTEYNEQFF. Based on the CDR3 plus reference TRBV5-1 and TRBJ2-1, the full variable domain is KAGVTQTPRYLIKTRGQQVTLSCSPISGHRSVSWYQQTPGQGLQFLFEYFSETQRNKGNFPGRFSGRQFSNSRSEMNVSTLELGDSALYLCASSLTGTEYNEQFFGPGTRLTVL.